Listed here is a single TCR beta chain. Its antigen is not known. The data derive from a study of post-analysis software for immune sequencing data. Study details: Patients had relapsing-remitting, secondary progressive or progressive-relapsing multiple sclerosis; some lacked subtype.

Germline-derived CDR1 and CDR2 are SNHLY and FYNNEI. The CDR3 covers 18 residues. Trimming removed 2 bases from V and 11 bases from J; junction bases left unmatched: 22. Study-level results: F-measure co-clustering was strong for batch-matched samples. Diversity measured as normalized Chao1 was significantly lower in multiple sclerosis patients than in controls. Controls showed lower frequencies than patients for 5 or 6 TRBV segments, and TRBV5-6, TRBV5-1 and TRBV20-1 were among these.

cDNA libraries of TCR beta carried unique molecular identifiers. Input of about 0.9 to 10 million T cells yielded a few hundred thousand cDNA molecules. TCRdb analysed the PCR reads with MiXCR anew, one entry per CDR3 protein. The table includes hundreds of thousands of distinct CDR3 sequences, 25% to 30% detected once. The sequencing input was blood. The J gene is TRBJ2-5, the V gene TRBV2; 8 nucleotides align to TRBD1. The sequence was collected from a girl aged 5-17 years with multiple sclerosis. CDR3 residues: CASSEMAGGSPPSVEQYF. Written as DNA, the CDR3 is TGTGCCAGCAGTGAAATGGCAGGGGGCTCTCCTCCTTCCGTTGAGCAGTACTTC.